Presented here are 17 T cell receptor beta chains from one specimen sequenced in a study of T cells after yellow fever vaccination. TCRdb used MiXCR to reprocess the 5' RACE reads, holding one entry per CDR3 protein. The table has roughly 500,000 distinct CDR3 sequences, 15% to 20% seen once; the top ten hold roughly an eighth. The specimen comprised PBMCs, sampled 15 days after the yellow fever booster vaccination. The receptors come from a man aged 30 to 39 who received the YFV17D yellow fever vaccine.

V is TRBV27 and J is TRBJ1-1, with D unclear. There are 13 residues in the CDR3. The V end was cut by 5 bases, the J end by 0 bases, with 7 bases between. Germline CDR1 is MNHEY and CDR2 is SMNVEV (reference sequence). CDR3 region: CASSPYVNTEAFF. CDR3 DNA sequence: TGTGCCAGCAGTCCATACGTGAACACTGAAGCTTTCTTT.

The chain is built from TRBV7-2 and TRBJ1-1; D is unclear. The CDR3 has 12 amino acids. CDR1 and CDR2 from the germline V gene are SGHTA and FQGNSA. V was shortened by 3 bases and J by 7 bases, with 9 bases between the two germline ends. The DNA of the CDR3 is TGTGCCAGCAGCTTCTATGGCAGTGAAGCTTTCTTT. Residues: CASSFYGSEAFF.

The V and J genes are TRBV18 and TRBJ1-2; tentative D call: TRBD1 (5 bases). Per germline, CDR1 KGHSH and CDR2 LQKENI. CDR3 length: 15 residues. Trimming took 1 base from V and 1 from J, leaving 10 bases between them. As DNA, the CDR3 is TGTGCCAGCTCACCACAAGGGACCAGTAACTATGGCTACACCTTC. The encoded protein is CASSPQGTSNYGYTF.

The rearrangement links TRBV10-3 to TRBJ2-5, with D perhaps matching TRBD1 (6 bases). The germline V gene has CDR1 ENHRY and CDR2 SYGVKD. The CDR3 totals 14 residues. V lost 2 bases, J lost 5 bases, and 12 bases lay in between. The CDR3 DNA follows: TGTGCCATCAGTGAGGGGACAAACGCCGAGACCCAGTACTTC. This encodes CAISEGTNAETQYF.

The V call is TRBV25-1, the J call TRBJ1-6; 8 nucleotides match TRBD1. CDR3 length equals 14 residues. J was trimmed by 13 bases and V by 1 base; bases with no gene match: 6. Germline V gene lookup returns CDR1 MGHDK and CDR2 SYGVNS. Here the CDR3 DNA reads TGTGCCAGCAGTGAATTAGAACAGGGGGACCCCCTCCACTTT. Its translation is CASSELEQGDPLHF. The whole variable domain, remainder taken from reference TRBV25-1 and TRBJ1-6, is EADIYQTPRYLVIGTGKKITLECSQTMGHDKMYWYQQDPGMELHLIHYSYGVNSTEKGDLSSESTVSRIRTEHFPLTLESARPSHTSQYLCASSELEQGDPLHFGNGTRLTVT.

The DNA of the CDR3 is TGTGCCAGCAGATTTTGGGGGGGCCAAGAGACCCAGTACTTC. Amino acid sequence: CASRFWGGQETQYF. The rearrangement uses TRBV7-2 and TRBJ2-5; the match to TRBD2 covers 7 bases. There are 14 residues in the CDR3. Germline CDR1 SGHTA, CDR2 FQGNSA. Trimming took 6 bases from V and 1 from J; bases not matched to a gene: 5.

The chain recombines TRBV5-6 with TRBJ2-3; no clear D gene. V was pared by 7 bases and J by 6 bases, with 9 bases between. The length of the CDR3 is 11 residues. CDR1 is SGHDT and CDR2 is YYEEEE in the germline V gene. CDR3: CASANVDTQYF. The CDR3, as DNA: TGTGCCAGCGCAAACGTGGATACGCAGTATTTT.

This clonotype was seen at least ten times. The chain uses TRBV4-3 and TRBJ2-7; 9 positions agree with TRBD1. CDR1 is LGHNA, CDR2 YSLEER, per germline. The CDR3 covers 15 residues. V shed 4 bases, J shed 5 bases, and the junction held 9 bases outside the gene matches. CDR3 bases: TGCGCCAGCAGCCTGGGACAGGGTGTTATCAACGAGCAGTACTTC. This sequence encodes CASSLGQGVINEQYF.

This clonotype has just a few counts. The V and J genes are TRBV7-2 and TRBJ2-7; tentatively, D is TRBD2 (6 bases). CDR1 SGHTA and CDR2 FQGNSA come from the germline V gene. CDR3 size: 12 residues. CDR3 amino acids: CAISGNAYEQYF. The CDR3 coding sequence is TGTGCGATTAGCGGAAACGCCTACGAGCAGTACTTC.

This chain connects TRBV20-1 to TRBJ2-7, with 8 bases matching TRBD1. The germline V gene has CDR1 DFQATT and CDR2 SNEGSKA (reference sequence). After removal of 4 bases from V and 6 bases from J, the junction contained 11 bases not matched to a gene. There are 14 residues in the CDR3. The CDR3 coding sequence is TGCAGTGCTAACTTCCGGGACAGGTACTCCGAGCAGTACTTC. Protein sequence: CSANFRDRYSEQYF.

V and J are TRBV11-1 and TRBJ2-4; 16 bases agree with TRBD2. Germline CDR1 reads SGHAT; CDR2 reads FQDESV (reference sequence). CDR3 length equals 21 residues. J gave up 0 bases and V 2 bases, and 10 bases lay outside the gene matches. The CDR3 nucleotides read TGTGCCAGCAGCTTAACCCGAGGGACTAGCGGGAGGGAACTAGCCAAAAACATTCAGTACTTC. Protein sequence: CASSLTRGTSGRELAKNIQYF.

The table lists this clonotype with a few counts. The genes are TRBV18 and TRBJ2-3; no firm D call. The CDR3 extends over 16 amino acids. Germline V gene data show CDR1 as KGHSH and CDR2 as LQKENI. V was shortened by 5 bases and J by 0 bases, with 15 bases between the two germline ends. The CDR3 DNA sequence: TGTGCCAGCTCATCAGTACGGGTCGGAAGCACAGATACGCAGTATTTT. Its translation is CASSSVRVGSTDTQYF.

This clonotype was counted only a few times. This chain links TRBV20-1 with TRBJ2-2; D is unclear. V was pared by 5 bases and J by 6 bases, with 7 bases between. The CDR3 spans 11 residues. Germline lookup yields CDR1 DFQATT and CDR2 SNEGSKA (reference sequence). CDR3 bases: TGCAGTGCTCTCGGGCCCGGGGAGCTGTTTTTT. This codes for CSALGPGELFF.

The chain joins TRBV10-3 to TRBJ2-2, with 7 positions matching TRBD2. V gave up 7 bases and J gave up 2 bases; unmatched junction bases: 4. The germline CDR1 and CDR2 sequences are ENHRY and SYGVKD. CDR3 size: 14 residues. In DNA, the CDR3 is TGTGCCATCACCGCTAGCGGAAACACCGGGGAGCTGTTTTTT. Translating it yields CAITASGNTGELFF.

The chain combines TRBV9 with TRBJ2-2; 9 positions match TRBD1. The CDR3 runs to 15 residues. From germline, CDR1 is SGDLS and CDR2 YYNGEE. J lost 6 bases, V lost 0 bases, and 3 bases had no gene match. The CDR3 protein is CASSVGGQGAGELFF. DNA of the CDR3: TGTGCCAGCAGCGTAGGGGGACAGGGCGCCGGGGAGCTGTTTTTT.

As to this clonotype: Mismatch with germline at one junction end may stem from a read error. This sequence joins TRBV12-3 or TRBV12-4 and TRBJ2-7; D remains unclear. CDR3 length: 11 amino acids. CDR3 coding DNA: TGTCCCAGCAGTTTGAAACAGCGACGGTACTTC. Translating gives CPSSLKQRRYF.

The chain joins TRBV7-3 to TRBJ2-7; TRBD2 might be the D (6 bases). This CDR3 comprises 13 residues. Trimming removed 6 bases from V and 6 bases from J, with 15 bases in between. The germline V gene has CDR1 SGHTA and CDR2 FQGTGA. CDR3 DNA: TGTGCCAGCAGGAGGGACTCCACGGCCGAGCAGTACTTC. Encoded protein: CASRRDSTAEQYF.